Below, one TCR beta chain is given with its context. The record originates from a study of response to subunit inactivated influenza vaccine. TCRdb reprocessed the RT-PCR reads via MiXCR and lists one record per CDR3 protein. This table holds around 650,000 distinct CDR3 sequences, less than 20% found once. With V trimmed by 6 bases and J by 0 bases, 7 bases remained unmatched. CDR1 DFQATT and CDR2 SNEGSKA come from the germline V gene (reference sequence). The CDR3 sequence is 14 residues long. This chain links TRBV20-1 with TRBJ2-7; TRBD2 aligns across 8 bases. This receptor was taken from a man in his fifties who received an inactivated influenza vaccine. Sequenced here: PBMCs from blood, sampled roughly 12 days after vaccination. This chain's CDR3 is CSATVAGPSYEQYF. CDR3 DNA sequence: TGCAGTGCAACAGTAGCGGGGCCCTCCTACGAGCAGTACTTC.